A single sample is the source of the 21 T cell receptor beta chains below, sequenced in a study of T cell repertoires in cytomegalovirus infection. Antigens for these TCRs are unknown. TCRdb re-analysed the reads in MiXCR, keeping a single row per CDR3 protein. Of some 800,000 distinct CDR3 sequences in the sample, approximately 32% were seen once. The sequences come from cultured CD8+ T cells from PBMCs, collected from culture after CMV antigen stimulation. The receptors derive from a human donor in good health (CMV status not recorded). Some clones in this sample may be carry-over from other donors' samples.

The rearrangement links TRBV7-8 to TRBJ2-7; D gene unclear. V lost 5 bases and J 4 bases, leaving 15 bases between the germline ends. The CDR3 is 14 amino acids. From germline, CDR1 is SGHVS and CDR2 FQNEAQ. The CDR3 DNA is TGTGCCAGCAGCCCCCTGGAAAACCCTTACGAGCAGTACTTC. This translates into CASSPLENPYEQYF.

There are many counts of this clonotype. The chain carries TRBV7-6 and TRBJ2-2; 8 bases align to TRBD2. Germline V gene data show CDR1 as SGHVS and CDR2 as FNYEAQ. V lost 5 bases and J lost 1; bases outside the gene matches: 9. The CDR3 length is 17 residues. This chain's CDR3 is CASSTPGGGLNTGELFF. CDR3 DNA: TGTGCCAGCAGCACCCCGGGGGGGGGACTGAACACCGGGGAGCTGTTTTTT.

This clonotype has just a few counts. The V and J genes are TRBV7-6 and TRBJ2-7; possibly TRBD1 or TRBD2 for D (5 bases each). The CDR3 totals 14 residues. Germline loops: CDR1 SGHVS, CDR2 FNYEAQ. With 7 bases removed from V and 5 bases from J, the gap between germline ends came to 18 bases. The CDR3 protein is CASNSGTRSDEQYF. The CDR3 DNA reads TGTGCCAGCAACTCCGGGACCCGAAGCGACGAGCAGTACTTC.

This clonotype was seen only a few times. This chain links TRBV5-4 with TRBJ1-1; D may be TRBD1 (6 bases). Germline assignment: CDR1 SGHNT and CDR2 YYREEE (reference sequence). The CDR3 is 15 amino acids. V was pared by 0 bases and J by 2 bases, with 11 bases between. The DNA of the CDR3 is TGTGCCAGCAGCTTGGCGTACAGGGAAAACACTGAAGCTTTCTTT. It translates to CASSLAYRENTEAFF.

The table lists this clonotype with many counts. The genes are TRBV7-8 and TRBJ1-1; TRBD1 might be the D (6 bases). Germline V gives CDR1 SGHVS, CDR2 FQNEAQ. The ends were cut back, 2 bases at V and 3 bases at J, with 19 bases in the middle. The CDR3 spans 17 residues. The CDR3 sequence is CASSLSYRQAGDTEAFF. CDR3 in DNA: TGTGCCAGCAGCTTATCCTATAGACAGGCTGGGGACACTGAAGCTTTCTTT.

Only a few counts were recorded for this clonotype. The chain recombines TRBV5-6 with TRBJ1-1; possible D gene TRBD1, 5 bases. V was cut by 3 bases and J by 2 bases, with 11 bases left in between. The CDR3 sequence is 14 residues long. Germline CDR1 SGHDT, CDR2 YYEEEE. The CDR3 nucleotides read TGTGCCAGCAGCTGGCCAGGGACTAACACTGAAGCTTTCTTT. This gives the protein CASSWPGTNTEAFF. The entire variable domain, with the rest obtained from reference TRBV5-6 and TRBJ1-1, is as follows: DAGVTQSPTHLIKTRGQQVTLRCSPKSGHDTVSWYQQALGQGPQFIFQYYEEEERQRGNFPDRFSGHQFPNYSSELNVNALLLGDSALYLCASSWPGTNTEAFFGQGTRLTVV.

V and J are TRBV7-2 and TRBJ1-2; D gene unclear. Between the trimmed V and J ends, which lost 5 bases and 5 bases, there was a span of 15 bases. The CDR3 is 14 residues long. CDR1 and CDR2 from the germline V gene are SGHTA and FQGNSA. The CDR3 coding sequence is TGTGCCAGCAGCCCCTTATCGGAATTGTATGGCTACACCTTC. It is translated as CASSPLSELYGYTF.

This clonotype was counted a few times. Here the CDR3 DNA reads TGTGCCAGCAGCTTAGGAGGGCTGGGTAATTCACCCCTCCACTTT. Translated: CASSLGGLGNSPLHF. The chain carries TRBV7-9 and TRBJ1-6, with D unresolved. The CDR3 covers 15 residues. In germline, CDR1 is SEHNR, CDR2 FQNEAQ (reference sequence). The ends were cut back, 1 base at V and 6 bases at J, with 10 bases in the middle.

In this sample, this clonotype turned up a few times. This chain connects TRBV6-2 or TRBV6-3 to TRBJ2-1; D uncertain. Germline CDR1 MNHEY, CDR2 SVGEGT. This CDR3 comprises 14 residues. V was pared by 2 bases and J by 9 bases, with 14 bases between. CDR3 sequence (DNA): TGTGCCAGCAGTTACCTTACTCCGAGCCCTGAGCAGTTCTTC. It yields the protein CASSYLTPSPEQFF.

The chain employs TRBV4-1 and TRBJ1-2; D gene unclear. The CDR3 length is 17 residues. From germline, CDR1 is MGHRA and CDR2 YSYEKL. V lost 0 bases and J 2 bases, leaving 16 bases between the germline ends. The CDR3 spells CASSQDQVPGGNYGYTF. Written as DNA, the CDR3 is TGCGCCAGCAGCCAAGATCAGGTCCCTGGCGGGAACTATGGCTACACCTTC.

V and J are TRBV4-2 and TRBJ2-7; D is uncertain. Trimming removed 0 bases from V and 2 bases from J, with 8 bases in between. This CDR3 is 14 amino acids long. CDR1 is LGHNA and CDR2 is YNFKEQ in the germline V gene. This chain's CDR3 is CASSQDFQAYEQYF. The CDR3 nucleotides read TGTGCCAGCAGCCAAGATTTTCAGGCCTACGAGCAGTACTTC.

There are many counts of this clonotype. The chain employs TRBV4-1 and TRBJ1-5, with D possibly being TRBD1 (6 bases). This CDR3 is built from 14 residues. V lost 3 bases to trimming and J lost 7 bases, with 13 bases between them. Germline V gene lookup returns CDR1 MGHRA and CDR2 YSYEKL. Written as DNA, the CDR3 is TGCGCCAGCAGCCACGACAACAGGGCCCAGCCCCAGCATTTT. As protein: CASSHDNRAQPQHF.

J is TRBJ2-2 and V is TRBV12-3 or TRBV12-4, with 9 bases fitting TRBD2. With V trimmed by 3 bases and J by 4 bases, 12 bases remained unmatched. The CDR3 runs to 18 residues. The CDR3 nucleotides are TGTGCCAGCAGTTTTATTCCAGCGGGGGGTTCCCCCACCGGGGAGCTGTTTTTT. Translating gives CASSFIPAGGSPTGELFF.

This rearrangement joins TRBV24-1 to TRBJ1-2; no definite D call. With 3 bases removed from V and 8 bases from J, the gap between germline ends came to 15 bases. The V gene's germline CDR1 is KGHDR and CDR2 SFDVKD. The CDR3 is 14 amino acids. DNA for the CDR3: TGTGCCACCAGTGATCGATCACGGTATGGAGGCTACACCTTC. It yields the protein CATSDRSRYGGYTF.

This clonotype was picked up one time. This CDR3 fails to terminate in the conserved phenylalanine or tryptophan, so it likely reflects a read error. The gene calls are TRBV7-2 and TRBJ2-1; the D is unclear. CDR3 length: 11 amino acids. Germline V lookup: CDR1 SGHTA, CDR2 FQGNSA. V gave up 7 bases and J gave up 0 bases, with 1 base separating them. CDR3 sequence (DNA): TGTGCCAGCATCTCCTACAATGAGCAGTTCTTA. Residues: CASISYNEQFL.

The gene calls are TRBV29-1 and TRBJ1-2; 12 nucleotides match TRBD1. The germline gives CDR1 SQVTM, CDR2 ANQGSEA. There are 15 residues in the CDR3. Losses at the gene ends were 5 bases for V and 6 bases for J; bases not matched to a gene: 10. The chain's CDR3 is CSVTGTGGAFHGYTF. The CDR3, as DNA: TGCAGCGTTACCGGGACAGGGGGCGCTTTCCATGGCTACACCTTC.

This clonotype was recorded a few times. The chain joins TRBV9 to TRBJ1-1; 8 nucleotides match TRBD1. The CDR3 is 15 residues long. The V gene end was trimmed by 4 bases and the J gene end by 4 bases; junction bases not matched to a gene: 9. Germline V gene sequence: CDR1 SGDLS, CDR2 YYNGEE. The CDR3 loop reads CASSPRTGSGTEAFF. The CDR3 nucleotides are TGTGCCAGCAGCCCCCGGACAGGGTCGGGCACTGAAGCTTTCTTT.

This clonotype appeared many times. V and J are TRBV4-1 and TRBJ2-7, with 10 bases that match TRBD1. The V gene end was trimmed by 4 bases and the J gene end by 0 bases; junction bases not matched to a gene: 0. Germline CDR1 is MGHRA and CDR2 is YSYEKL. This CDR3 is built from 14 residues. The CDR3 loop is CASSRDRGSYEQYV. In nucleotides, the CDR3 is TGCGCCAGCAGCCGGGACAGGGGCTCCTACGAGCAGTACGTC.

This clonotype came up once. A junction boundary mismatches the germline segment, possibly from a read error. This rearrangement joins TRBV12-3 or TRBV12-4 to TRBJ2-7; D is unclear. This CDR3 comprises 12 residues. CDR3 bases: TGTGTCAGCAGTTTAGTATCCTACGAGCAGTACTTC. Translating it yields CVSSLVSYEQYF.

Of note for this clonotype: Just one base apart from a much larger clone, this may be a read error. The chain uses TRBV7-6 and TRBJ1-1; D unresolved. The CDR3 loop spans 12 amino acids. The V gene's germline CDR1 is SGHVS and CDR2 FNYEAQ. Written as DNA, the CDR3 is TGTGTCAGCAGCGGCCCAGTGACTGAAGCTTTCTTT. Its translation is CVSSGPVTEAFF.

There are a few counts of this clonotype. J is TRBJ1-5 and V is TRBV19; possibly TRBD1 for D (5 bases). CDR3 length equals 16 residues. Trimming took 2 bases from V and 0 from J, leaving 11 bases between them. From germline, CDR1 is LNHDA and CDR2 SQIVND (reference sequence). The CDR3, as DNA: TGTGCCAGTAGTATATTGGGGGGGAATAGCAATCAGCCCCAGCATTTT. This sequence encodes CASSILGGNSNQPQHF.